The rows below give T cell receptor beta chains drawn from one sample of a study of T cell responses to AZD1222 COVID-19 vaccine. Using immunoSEQ multiplex PCR, the repertoire was profiled, and TCRdb retains in-frame clones only, with some absent. The data show some 130,000 clones, approximately 85% seen once. Specimen: peripheral blood, collected on day 0 of AZD1222 vaccination. These receptors all stem from an adult in good health. The CDR3 runs from the conserved cysteine through the conserved F or W. D genes are given only for firm matches. Clone size is given for some rows only: seen once, a few or many times, or a class if the clone is expanded.

TRBV5-1	.	.	TRBJ1-1	TGCGCCAGCAGCTTGGAAATGAACACTGAAGCTTTCTTT	CASSLEMNTEAFF
TRBV7-8	.	.	TRBJ1-6	TGTGCCAGCAGCTTAGGCTCCTATAATTCACCCCTCCACTTT	CASSLGSYNSPLHF
TRBV2	TRBD2	.	TRBJ2-7	TGTGCCAGCAGTGTAAGAGGGAGGGATTACGAGCAGTACTTC	CASSVRGRDYEQYF
TRBV7-7	.	.	TRBJ2-5	TGTGCCAGCAGCCAGGGGTGGGGGACCCAAGAGACCCAGTACTTC	CASSQGWGTQETQYF
TRBV2	.	.	TRBJ2-3	TGTGCCAGCAGTGGAGGGGTAGGCACAGATACGCAGTATTTT	CASSGGVGTDTQYF
TRBV6-6	TRBD1	few	TRBJ1-6	TGTGCCAGCAGTCAATCTACAGGGGGACGGAATTCACCCCTCCACTTT	CASSQSTGGRNSPLHF
TRBV15	TRBD1	.	TRBJ1-5	TGTGCCACCATCCCGGGACAGGGGGTGTTCCTGCGCAATCAGCCCCAGCATTTT	CATIPGQGVFLRNQPQHF
TRBV6-1	.	.	TRBJ1-5	TGTGCCAGCAGTGAAGTGGTGGATAGCAATCAGCCCCAGCATTTT	CASSEVVDSNQPQHF
TRBV28	.	.	TRBJ2-1	TGTGCCGGAACCCATCGGGGGGCCGCGCTAGACAATGAGCAGTTCTTC	CAGTHRGAALDNEQFF
TRBV19	TRBD2	.	TRBJ2-3	TGTGCCAGTAGTACAGGGACTAGCGGGGTGAATACGCAGTATTTT	CASSTGTSGVNTQYF
TRBV7-7	.	.	TRBJ2-3	TGTGCCAGCAGCATGGGAGTGATAGATACGCAGTATTTT	CASSMGVIDTQYF
TRBV2	.	.	TRBJ1-1	TGTGCCAGCAGTGAGCCGGGGCCAGAAGCTTTCTTT	CASSEPGPEAFF
TRBV27	.	.	TRBJ1-1	TGTGCCAGCAGTTTAAGAGGACCGAACACTGAAGCTTTCTTT	CASSLRGPNTEAFF
TRBV30	.	.	TRBJ2-2	TGTGCCTGGAGTGCCATTAGACCCGGGGAGCTGTTTTTT	CAWSAIRPGELFF
TRBV30	TRBD1	.	TRBJ1-4	TGTGCCTGGAGTGGACAGGGAGTTGAAAAACTGTTTTTT	CAWSGQGVEKLFF
TRBV7-8	.	.	TRBJ1-3	TGTGCCAGCAGCCCCGGGACGGAGGGCATATATTTT	CASSPGTEGIYF
TRBV10-3	.	.	TRBJ1-2	TGTGCCATCAGTGAGTCGTCGGGGGGCGCGAAGGGCTACACCTTC	CAISESSGGAKGYTF
TRBV27	.	.	TRBJ2-7	TGTGCCAGCAGCGAATCTTACTCGAATTACTACGAGCAGTACTTC	CASSESYSNYYEQYF
TRBV15	.	.	TRBJ1-1	TGTGCCACCAGCAGAGATCGGGCGGTCACTGAAGCTTTCTTT	CATSRDRAVTEAFF
TRBV18	.	.	TRBJ2-7	TGTGCCAGCTCACTTTCCGGGACAAATATCTACGAGCAGTACTTC	CASSLSGTNIYEQYF
TRBV27	.	.	TRBJ1-6	TGTGCCAGCAGTTTACGGCCAGTTAATAATTCACCCCTCCACTTT	CASSLRPVNNSPLHF
TRBV5-1	TRBD1	.	TRBJ1-3	TGCGCCAGCAGCAAAGTGACCGGGACAGGGGCAAACACCATATATTTT	CASSKVTGTGANTIYF
TRBV28	.	.	TRBJ1-2	TGTGCCAGCAGCCCACCTGCTGGCCTACTCTCCACCTTC	CASSPPAGLLSTF
TRBV6-5	.	.	TRBJ2-5	TGTGCCGGGACGATGGGATACCCCCCCGACCAGTACTTC	CAGTMGYPPDQYF
TRBV5-6	.	.	TRBJ2-5	TGTGCCAGCTCCAGTAGGGCGGGGAGAACCCAGTACTTC	CASSSRAGRTQYF
TRBV10-3	TRBD2	.	TRBJ2-2	TGTGCCATCGGAGGATCCCACGAGCGGGAGAGGTTATTCGGGGAGCTGTTTTTT	CAIGGSHERERLFGELFF
TRBV11-2	TRBD1	few	TRBJ2-4	TGTGCCAGCAGACCCACAGGGGGCGGATCCAAAAACATTCAGTACTTC	CASRPTGGGSKNIQYF
TRBV30	TRBD1	.	TRBJ1-6	TGTGCCTGGAGTGTACGGCGACAGGGCAATTCACCCCTCCACTTT	CAWSVRRQGNSPLHF
TRBV7-9	.	.	TRBJ2-6	TGTGCCAGCAGCTTACTCACCTCTGGGGCCAACGTCCTGACTTTC	CASSLLTSGANVLTF
TRBV11-2	TRBD1	.	TRBJ1-3	TGTGCCAGCAGCTGGTTAACAGGGGGGGCCGACTCTGGAAACACCATATATTTT	CASSWLTGGADSGNTIYF